These 4 T cell receptor beta chains came from one sample sequenced in a study of blood T cell repertoires in COVID-19. Clones were read by immunoSEQ multiplex PCR, and TCRdb kept only the in-frame ones, dropping some. Of 70,000 or so clones in the sample, roughly 80% were seen once. The sample consisted of peripheral blood. These receptors originate from a man aged 55 to 69 with acute or convalescent COVID-19.

This chain links TRBV7-2 with TRBJ1-2; 8 bases are a match to TRBD1. The CDR3 contains 14 residues. The junction had 4 bases not matched to a gene; V was cut back by 4 bases and J by 3 bases. In germline, CDR1 is SGHTA, CDR2 FQGNSA. The CDR3 nucleotides read TGTGCCAGCAGCTCAGGACAGGGTGACTATGGCTACACCTTC. Amino acids: CASSSGQGDYGYTF.

The chain combines TRBV2 with TRBJ1-3, with no clear D. The V end was cut by 7 bases, the J end by 4 bases, with 11 bases between. Germline V gives CDR1 SNHLY, CDR2 FYNNEI. The CDR3 has 13 residues. Here the CDR3 DNA reads TGTGCCAGCAATGTAGTTGAGGGAAACACCATATATTTT. This codes for CASNVVEGNTIYF.

This chain links TRBV11-2 with TRBJ2-2; D not resolved. CDR1 and CDR2 from the germline V gene are SGHAT and FQNNGV. CDR3 size: 13 residues. V shed 6 bases and J shed 4 bases, with 9 bases lying between them. CDR3 sequence (DNA): TGTGCCAGCAGGCCTAGAGGCACCGGGGAGCTGTTTTTT. Its protein product is CASRPRGTGELFF. The entire variable domain, with the rest obtained from reference TRBV11-2 and TRBJ2-2, is as follows: EAGVAQSPRYKIIEKRQSVAFWCNPISGHATLYWYQQILGQGPKLLIQFQNNGVVDDSQLPKDRFSAERLKGVDSTLKIQPAKLEDSAVYLCASRPRGTGELFFGEGSRLTVL.

The gene calls are TRBV9 and TRBJ2-1, with D possibly TRBD2 on 7 matching bases. Trimming removed 0 bases from V and 4 bases from J, with 11 bases in between. The CDR3 runs 15 residues. From germline, CDR1 is SGDLS and CDR2 YYNGEE. CDR3 DNA: TGTGCCAGCAGCGTAGATCGGGGGGCTTACAATGAGCAGTTCTTC. This encodes CASSVDRGAYNEQFF.